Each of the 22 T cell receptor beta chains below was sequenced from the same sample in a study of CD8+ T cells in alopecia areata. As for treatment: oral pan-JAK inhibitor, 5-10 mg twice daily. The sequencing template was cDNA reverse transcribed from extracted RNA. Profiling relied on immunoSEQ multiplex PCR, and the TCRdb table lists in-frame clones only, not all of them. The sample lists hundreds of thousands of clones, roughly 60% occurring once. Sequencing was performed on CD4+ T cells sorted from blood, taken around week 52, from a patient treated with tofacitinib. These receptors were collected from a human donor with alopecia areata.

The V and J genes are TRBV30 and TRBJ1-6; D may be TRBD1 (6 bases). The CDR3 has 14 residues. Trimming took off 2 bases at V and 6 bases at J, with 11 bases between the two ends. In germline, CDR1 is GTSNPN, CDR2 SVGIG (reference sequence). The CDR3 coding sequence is TGTGCCTGGAGTTTAGGCAGGGGTAATTCACCCCTCCACTTT. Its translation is CAWSLGRGNSPLHF.

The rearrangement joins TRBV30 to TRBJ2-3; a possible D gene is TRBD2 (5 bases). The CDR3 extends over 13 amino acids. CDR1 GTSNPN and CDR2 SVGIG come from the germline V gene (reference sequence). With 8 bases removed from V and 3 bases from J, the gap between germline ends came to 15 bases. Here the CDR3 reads CAREVKATDTQYF. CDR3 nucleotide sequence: TGTGCCCGGGAAGTAAAGGCGACAGATACGCAGTATTTT.

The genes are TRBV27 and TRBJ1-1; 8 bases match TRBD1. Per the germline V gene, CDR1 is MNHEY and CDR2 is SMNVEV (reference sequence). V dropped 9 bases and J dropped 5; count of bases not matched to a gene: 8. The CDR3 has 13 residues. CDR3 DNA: TGTGCCAGTTGGACAGGGAGAGGGACTGAAGCTTTCTTT. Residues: CASWTGRGTEAFF.

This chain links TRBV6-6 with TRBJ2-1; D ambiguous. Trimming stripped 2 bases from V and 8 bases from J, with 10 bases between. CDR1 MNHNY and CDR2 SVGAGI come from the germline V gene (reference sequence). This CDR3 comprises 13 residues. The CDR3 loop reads CASSYPPGDEQFF. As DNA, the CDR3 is TGTGCCAGCAGTTACCCCCCAGGAGATGAGCAGTTCTTC.

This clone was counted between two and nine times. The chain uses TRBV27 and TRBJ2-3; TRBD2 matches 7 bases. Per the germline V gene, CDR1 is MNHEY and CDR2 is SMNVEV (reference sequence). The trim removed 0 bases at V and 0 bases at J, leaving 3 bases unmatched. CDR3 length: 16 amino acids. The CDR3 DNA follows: TGTGCCAGCAGTTTATCTCGGCGGGGGAGCACAGATACGCAGTATTTT. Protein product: CASSLSRRGSTDTQYF.

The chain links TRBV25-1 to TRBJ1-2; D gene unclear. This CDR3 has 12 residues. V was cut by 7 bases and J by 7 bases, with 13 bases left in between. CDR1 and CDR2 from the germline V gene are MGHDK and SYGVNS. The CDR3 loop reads CASTEGSTGYTF. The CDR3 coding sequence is TGTGCCAGCACTGAGGGATCGACTGGCTACACCTTC.

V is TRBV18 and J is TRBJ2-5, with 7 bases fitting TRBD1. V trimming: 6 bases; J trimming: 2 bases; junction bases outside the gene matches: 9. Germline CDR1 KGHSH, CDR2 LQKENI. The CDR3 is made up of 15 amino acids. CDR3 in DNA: TGTGCCAGCTCCCCCCGGACAGGACAACAAGAGACCCAGTACTTC. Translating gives CASSPRTGQQETQYF.

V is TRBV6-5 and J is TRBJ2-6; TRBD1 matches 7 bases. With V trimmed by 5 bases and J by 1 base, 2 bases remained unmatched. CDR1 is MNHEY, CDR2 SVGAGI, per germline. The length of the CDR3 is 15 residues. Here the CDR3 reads CASSQTGSGANVLTF. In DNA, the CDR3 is TGTGCCAGCAGTCAGACAGGGTCTGGGGCCAACGTCCTGACTTTC.

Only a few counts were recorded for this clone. CDR3 nucleotides: TGTGCCAGCAGTTTCCTAGGACAGGGCACTGAAGCTTTCTTT. Translated, it gives CASSFLGQGTEAFF. This chain connects TRBV6-6 to TRBJ1-1, with TRBD1 matching over 8 bases. This CDR3 has 14 amino acids. Germline V gene lookup returns CDR1 MNHNY and CDR2 SVGAGI (reference sequence). Trimming removed 4 bases from V and 4 bases from J; junction bases left unmatched: 5.

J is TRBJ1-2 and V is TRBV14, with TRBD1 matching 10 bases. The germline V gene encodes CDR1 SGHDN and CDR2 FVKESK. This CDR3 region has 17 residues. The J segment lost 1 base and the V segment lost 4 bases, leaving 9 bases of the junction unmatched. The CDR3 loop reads CASSPIPGQGRNYGYTF. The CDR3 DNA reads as TGTGCCAGCAGCCCTATCCCGGGACAGGGGCGTAACTATGGCTACACCTTC.

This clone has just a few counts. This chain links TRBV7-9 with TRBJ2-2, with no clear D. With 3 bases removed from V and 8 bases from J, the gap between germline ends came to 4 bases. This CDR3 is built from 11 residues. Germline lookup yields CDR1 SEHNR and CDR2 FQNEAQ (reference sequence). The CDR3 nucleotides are TGTGCCAGCAGCTTCGTTGGGGAGCTGTTTTTT. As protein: CASSFVGELFF.

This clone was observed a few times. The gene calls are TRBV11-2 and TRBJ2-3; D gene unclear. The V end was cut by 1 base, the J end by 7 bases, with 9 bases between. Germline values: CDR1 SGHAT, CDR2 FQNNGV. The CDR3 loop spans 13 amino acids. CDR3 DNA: TGTGCCAGCAGCTTAGTGTTAGACCATACGCAGTATTTT. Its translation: CASSLVLDHTQYF.

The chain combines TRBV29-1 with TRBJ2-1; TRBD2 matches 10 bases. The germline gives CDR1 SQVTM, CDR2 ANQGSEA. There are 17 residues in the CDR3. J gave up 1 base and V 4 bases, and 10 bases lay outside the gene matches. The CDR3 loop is CSVAAGGLPHSYNEQFF. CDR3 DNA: TGCAGCGTTGCAGCGGGGGGGCTACCCCATTCCTACAATGAGCAGTTCTTC.

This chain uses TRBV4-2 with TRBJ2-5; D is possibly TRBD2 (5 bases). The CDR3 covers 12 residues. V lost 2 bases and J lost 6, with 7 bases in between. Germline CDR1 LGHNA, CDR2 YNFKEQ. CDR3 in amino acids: CASSQTGKTQYF. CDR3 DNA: TGTGCCAGCAGCCAAACGGGGAAGACCCAGTACTTC.

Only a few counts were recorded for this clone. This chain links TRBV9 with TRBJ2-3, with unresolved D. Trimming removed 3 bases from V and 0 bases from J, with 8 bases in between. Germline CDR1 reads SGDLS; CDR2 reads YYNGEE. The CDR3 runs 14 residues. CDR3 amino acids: CASSATASTDTQYF. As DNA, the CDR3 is TGTGCCAGCAGCGCGACTGCTAGCACAGATACGCAGTATTTT.

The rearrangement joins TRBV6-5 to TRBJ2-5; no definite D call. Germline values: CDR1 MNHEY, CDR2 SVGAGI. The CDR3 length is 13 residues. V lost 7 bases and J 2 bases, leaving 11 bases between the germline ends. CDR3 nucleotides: TGTGCCAGCAACGGAATCCAACAAGAGACCCAGTACTTC. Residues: CASNGIQQETQYF.

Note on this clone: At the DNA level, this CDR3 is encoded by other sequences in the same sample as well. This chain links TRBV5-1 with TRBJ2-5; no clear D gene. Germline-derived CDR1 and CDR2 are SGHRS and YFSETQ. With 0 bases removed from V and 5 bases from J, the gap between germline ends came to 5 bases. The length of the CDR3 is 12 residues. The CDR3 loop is CASSLESETQYF. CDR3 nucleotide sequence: TGCGCCAGCAGCTTGGAGTCGGAGACCCAGTACTTC.

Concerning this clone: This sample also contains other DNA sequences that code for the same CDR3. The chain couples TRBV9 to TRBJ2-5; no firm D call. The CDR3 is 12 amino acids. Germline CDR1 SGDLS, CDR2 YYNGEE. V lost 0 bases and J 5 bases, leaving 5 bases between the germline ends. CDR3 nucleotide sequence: TGTGCCAGCAGCGTAGTAGGGGAGACCCAGTACTTC. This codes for CASSVVGETQYF.

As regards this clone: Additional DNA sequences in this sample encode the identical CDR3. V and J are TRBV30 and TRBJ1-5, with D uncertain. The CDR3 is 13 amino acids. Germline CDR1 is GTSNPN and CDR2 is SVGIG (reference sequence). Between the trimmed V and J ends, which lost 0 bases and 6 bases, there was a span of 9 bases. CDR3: CAWSVGLGQPQHF. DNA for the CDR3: TGTGCCTGGAGTGTTGGCTTGGGTCAGCCCCAGCATTTT.

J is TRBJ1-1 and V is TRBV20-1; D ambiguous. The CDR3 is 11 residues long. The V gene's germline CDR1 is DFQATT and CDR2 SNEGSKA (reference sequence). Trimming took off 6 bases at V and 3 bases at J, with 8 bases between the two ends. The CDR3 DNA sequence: TGCAGTGCCAGATCGGACACTGAAGCTTTCTTT. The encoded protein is CSARSDTEAFF.

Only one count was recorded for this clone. CDR3 sequence reads: CASSLDRWTYEQYF. CDR3 DNA sequence: TGCGCCAGCAGCCTCGACAGGTGGACCTACGAGCAGTACTTC. The chain links TRBV4-3 to TRBJ2-7; possible D gene TRBD1, 6 bases. The CDR3 totals 14 residues. Per germline, CDR1 LGHNA and CDR2 YSLEER. V gave up 4 bases and J gave up 2 bases, with 12 bases separating them.

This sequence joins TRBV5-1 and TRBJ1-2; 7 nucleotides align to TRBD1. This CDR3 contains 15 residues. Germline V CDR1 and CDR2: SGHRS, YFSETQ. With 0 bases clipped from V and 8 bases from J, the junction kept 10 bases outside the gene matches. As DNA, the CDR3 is TGCGCCAGCAGCTTGGGGACAGGCCCCAACGGAGGCTACACCTTC. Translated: CASSLGTGPNGGYTF.